This passage covers 17 T cell receptor beta chains from one sample sequenced in a study of CD8 T cells in ankylosing spondylitis. These receptors have no identified antigens. Broader study findings: A motif in TCR beta, a set of about 8 highly homologous variants, appeared characteristic of ankylosing spondylitis blood.

TCRdb re-analysed the 5' RACE reads in MiXCR, keeping a single row per CDR3 protein. The sample consists of approximately 520,000 distinct CDR3 sequences, over 4% of them appearing once. Sequencing used blood, either unsorted or a sorted T cell fraction (not recorded which). These receptor sequences come from a male donor with ankylosing spondylitis.

In its sample, this clonotype was seen many times. The chain employs TRBV10-3 and TRBJ2-7; D remains ambiguous. The germline gives CDR1 ENHRY, CDR2 SYGVKD. This CDR3 comprises 13 residues. V was cut by 2 bases and J by 5 bases, with 10 bases left in between. The CDR3 sequence is CAISEVVGNEQYF. The CDR3 DNA follows: TGTGCCATCAGTGAGGTAGTAGGGAACGAGCAGTACTTC.

This clonotype was seen at least ten times. V usage is TRBV5-1 and J usage is TRBJ2-1; 8 nucleotides agree with TRBD1. V dropped 3 bases and J dropped 3; count of bases not matched to a gene: 5. CDR1 is SGHRS and CDR2 is YFSETQ in the germline V gene. CDR3 length: 15 amino acids. The CDR3 loop reads CASSWGQVRYNEQFF. DNA for the CDR3: TGCGCCAGCAGCTGGGGACAGGTCCGCTACAATGAGCAGTTCTTC.

This clonotype occurred a few times. The chain recombines TRBV6-5 with TRBJ2-4; D is perhaps TRBD1 or TRBD2 (5 bases each). V shed 7 bases and J shed 1 base, with 23 bases lying between them. This CDR3 contains 18 residues. Germline CDR1 MNHEY, CDR2 SVGAGI. CDR3 loop: CASTSRRTGRGAKNIQYF. The CDR3 DNA reads as TGTGCCAGCACTTCGAGACGAACGGGGCGAGGGGCCAAAAACATTCAGTACTTC.

Many counts were recorded for this clonotype. The chain is built from TRBV7-8 and TRBJ1-2, with 7 bases identical to TRBD1. V was clipped by 0 bases and J by 5 bases; unmatched bases: 12. CDR3 size: 17 residues. Germline loops: CDR1 SGHVS, CDR2 FQNEAQ. The DNA of the CDR3 is TGTGCCAGCAGCTTAGCGGTCCGGACAGGCGTGGTGTATGGCTACACCTTC. Translating gives CASSLAVRTGVVYGYTF.

This clonotype was detected ten times or more. The genes are TRBV10-3 and TRBJ2-1; 8 positions agree with TRBD2. The V gene end was trimmed by 8 bases and the J gene end by 8 bases; junction bases not matched to a gene: 14. CDR3 size: 15 residues. Per germline, CDR1 ENHRY and CDR2 SYGVKD. CDR3 nucleotide sequence: TGTGCCATCGGAGCTGGGCGGGGGGAATTTGATGAGCAGTTCTTC. Translating gives CAIGAGRGEFDEQFF.

This clonotype has a count of ten or more. The V gene is TRBV7-9, the J gene TRBJ1-1; weak D call: TRBD1 (6 bases). Deletions cut 6 bases from V and 5 bases from J, with 13 bases between. Germline assignment: CDR1 SEHNR and CDR2 FQNEAQ (reference sequence). The CDR3 is made up of 13 amino acids. The CDR3 sequence is CASRRLRGTEAFF. The CDR3 DNA sequence: TGTGCCAGCAGACGACTTAGGGGGACTGAAGCTTTCTTT.

In its sample, this clonotype was seen many times. This chain connects TRBV6-4 to TRBJ2-1; D unresolved. Looked up from germline, CDR1 is MRHNA and CDR2 is SNTAGT. Trimming left V 3 bases short and J 9 bases short, with 15 bases between. The CDR3 covers 14 residues. Written as DNA, the CDR3 is TGTGCCAGCAGTGAGGTCGCCTTCGGTGGTGAGCAGTTCTTC. Its protein is CASSEVAFGGEQFF.

This clonotype was counted many times. The rearrangement uses TRBV7-2 and TRBJ1-6; 8 bases line up with TRBD1. The trim removed 3 bases at V and 8 bases at J, leaving 6 bases unmatched. The CDR3 is made up of 15 amino acids. Germline lookup yields CDR1 SGHTA and CDR2 FQGNSA. CDR3 in DNA: TGTGCCAGCAGCTTCGGACAGGGAACTGATTCACCCCTCCACTTT. It encodes CASSFGQGTDSPLHF.

This clonotype appeared many times. The V gene is TRBV20-1, the J gene TRBJ1-1; a weak D match, TRBD1 (6 bases). Trimming cost V 6 bases and J 3 bases, with 8 bases left between them. The V gene's germline CDR1 is DFQATT and CDR2 SNEGSKA (reference sequence). CDR3 length: 11 amino acids. The chain's CDR3 is CSANRDTEAFF. As DNA, the CDR3 is TGCAGTGCCAACAGGGACACTGAAGCTTTCTTT.

This sequence joins TRBV6-6 and TRBJ2-3, with D perhaps TRBD2 (5 bases). Between the trimmed V and J ends, which lost 9 bases and 4 bases, there was a span of 14 bases. The germline V gene has CDR1 MNHNY and CDR2 SVGAGI (reference sequence). The CDR3 spans 13 residues. DNA for the CDR3: TGTGCCAGTGGGTTATCCGGGGCAGATACGCAGTATTTT. It is translated as CASGLSGADTQYF.

Details on this clonotype: A much larger clone sits a single nucleotide away, making a read error possible. V gene TRBV10-3 combines with J gene TRBJ2-2; a weak D match, TRBD2 (6 bases). CDR1 and CDR2 (germline): ENHRY, SYGVKD. The CDR3 covers 14 residues. The CDR3 DNA sequence: TGTGGCATCAGGTCTAGCGCGAACACCGGGGAGCTGTTTTTT. It encodes CGIRSSANTGELFF.

Ten or more counts support this clonotype. CDR3 DNA: TGTGCCTCAGGCCGGGCAGCCATCTATGGCTACACCTTC. This codes for CASGRAAIYGYTF. The rearrangement links TRBV6-1 to TRBJ1-2; the D is unclear. The ends were cut back, 11 bases at V and 4 bases at J, with 17 bases in the middle. CDR3 length: 13 residues. Looked up from germline, CDR1 is MNHNS and CDR2 is SASEGT.

This clonotype was detected ten times or more. V usage is TRBV5-1 and J usage is TRBJ2-7; D may correspond to TRBD1 or TRBD2 (5 bases each). V shed 1 base and J shed 3 bases, with 8 bases lying between them. From germline, CDR1 is SGHRS and CDR2 YFSETQ. The CDR3 is 13 amino acids. In nucleotides, the CDR3 is TGCGCCAGCAGCTTGCCGGGGCTCTACGAGCAGTACTTC. Translated: CASSLPGLYEQYF.

This clonotype was observed at least ten times. This chain joins TRBV7-2 and TRBJ1-2; weak D call: TRBD1 (5 bases). The CDR3 sequence is 13 residues long. Per germline, CDR1 SGHTA and CDR2 FQGNSA. With 4 bases removed from V and 3 bases from J, the gap between germline ends came to 9 bases. The CDR3 DNA reads TGTGCCAGCAGCTATGGGGGGGACTATGGCTACACCTTC. It specifies CASSYGGDYGYTF.

This clonotype was seen many times. The rearrangement uses TRBV20-1 and TRBJ2-7; D is perhaps TRBD1 (5 bases). CDR3 size: 12 residues. CDR1 DFQATT and CDR2 SNEGSKA come from the germline V gene (reference sequence). V was shortened by 6 bases and J by 0 bases, with 9 bases between the two germline ends. For the CDR3, the DNA is TGCAGTGCCGTGACAGTCTCCTACGAGCAGTACTTC. Translating gives CSAVTVSYEQYF.

The chain joins TRBV12-3 or TRBV12-4 to TRBJ2-7; 10 positions match TRBD2. This CDR3 has 15 residues. V shed 6 bases and J 1 base; nucleotides not matched to a gene: 6. The CDR3 region has the DNA TGTGCCAGCAGACCAGGGACTAGCGTATCCTACGAGCAGTACTTC. This sequence encodes CASRPGTSVSYEQYF.

This clonotype was detected many times. The V call is TRBV7-2, the J call TRBJ2-2; 7 bases line up with TRBD2. Per the germline V gene, CDR1 is SGHTA and CDR2 is FQGNSA. This CDR3 has 15 amino acids. J gave up 3 bases and V 5 bases, and 6 bases lay outside the gene matches. In DNA form, the CDR3 reads TGTGCCAGCAGCCTCCGCGGGGGTTACACCGGGGAGCTGTTTTTT. Translated: CASSLRGGYTGELFF. Complete variable domain (other parts from reference TRBV7-2 and TRBJ2-2): GAGVSQSPSNKVTEKGKDVELRCDPISGHTALYWYRQSLGQGLEFLIYFQGNSAPDKSGLPSDRFSAERTGGSVSTLTIQRTQQEDSAVYLCASSLRGGYTGELFFGEGSRLTVL.